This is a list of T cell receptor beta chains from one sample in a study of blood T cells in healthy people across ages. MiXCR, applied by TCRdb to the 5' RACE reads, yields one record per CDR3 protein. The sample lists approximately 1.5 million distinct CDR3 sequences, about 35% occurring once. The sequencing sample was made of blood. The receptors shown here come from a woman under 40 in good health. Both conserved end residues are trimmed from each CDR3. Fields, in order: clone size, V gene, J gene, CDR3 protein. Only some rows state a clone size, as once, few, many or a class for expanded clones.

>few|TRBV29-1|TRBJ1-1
SVARGARTEAF
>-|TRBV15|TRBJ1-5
ATSRDFGQPQH
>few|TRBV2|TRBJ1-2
ATSQGVSYGYT
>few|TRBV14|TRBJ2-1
ASSRFNEQF
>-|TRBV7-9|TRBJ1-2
ASSPNAVTLYGYT
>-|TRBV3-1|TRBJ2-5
ASSHSGTGGNQETQY
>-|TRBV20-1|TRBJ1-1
SAWDSWNTEAC
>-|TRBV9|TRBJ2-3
ASSVEDLGLAGRDTQY
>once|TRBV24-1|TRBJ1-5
ATSDLLGQINQPQH
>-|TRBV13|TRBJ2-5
ASSTNSGGGETQY
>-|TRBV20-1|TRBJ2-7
SASSGTSGDSSSYEQY
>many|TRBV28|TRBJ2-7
ASSLTSGRTYEQY
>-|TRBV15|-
ATSRGERKETQY
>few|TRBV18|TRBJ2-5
ASSPGTSGVWTQY
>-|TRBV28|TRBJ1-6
ASSSGQGSLYNSPLH
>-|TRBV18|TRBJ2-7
ASSPITRLAGVNFYEQY
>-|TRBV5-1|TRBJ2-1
ASSLGRQGVYNEQF
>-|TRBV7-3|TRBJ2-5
ASSLGGSREETQY
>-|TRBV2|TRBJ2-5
ASSGTSGAQY
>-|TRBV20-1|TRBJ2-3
SASGTRSSDTQY
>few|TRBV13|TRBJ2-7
ASSLILGQGRPYEQY
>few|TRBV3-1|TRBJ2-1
ASSQRYARTVSEQF
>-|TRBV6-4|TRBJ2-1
ASSVAGGSCNEQF
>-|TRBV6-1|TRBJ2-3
ASSEEEGRRTDTQY
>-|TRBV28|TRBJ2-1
ASSSNTGAGRGNEQF
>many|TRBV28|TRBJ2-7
ASRGTGSSYEQY
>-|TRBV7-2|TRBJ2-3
ASSEGTAVGTDTQY
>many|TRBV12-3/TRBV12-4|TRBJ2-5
ASSLPRGQPETQY
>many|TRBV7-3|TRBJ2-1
ASSPTSTNYNEQF
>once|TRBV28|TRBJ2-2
ASSLPWYRTGELF
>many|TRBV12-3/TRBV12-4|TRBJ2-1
ASSPTTGNNEQF
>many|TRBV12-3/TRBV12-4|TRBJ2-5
ASSGGTGPETQY
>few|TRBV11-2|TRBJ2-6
ASSTIIRVDSSGANVLT
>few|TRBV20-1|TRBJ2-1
SARPSFDEQF
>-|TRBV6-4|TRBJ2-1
ASSGSGSGEGVAEQF